This T cell receptor (beta chain) was profiled in a study of identical twins. Turning to this clonotype: Its antigen is unknown.

Regarding the study as a whole: With beta out-of-frame sequences, excess sharing by twins was weaker. Recombination models fit unrelated individuals' TCR alpha sharing but underestimated twins'.

Unique molecular identifiers were present on the cDNA, and a universal primer site came from template switching. MiXCR was run by TCRdb on the 5' RACE reads, yielding one entry per CDR3 protein. Of over 200,000 distinct CDR3 sequences listed, about 10% are singletons. J lost 0 bases, V lost 5 bases, and 16 bases had no gene match. CDR1 is SGHAT and CDR2 is FQDESV in the germline V gene (reference sequence). The CDR3 loop spans 18 amino acids. The sequence derives from a man over 45 in good health. V gene TRBV11-1 combines with J gene TRBJ2-7; 7 positions match TRBD1. Sequencing used memory T cells sorted from blood. The CDR3 region has the DNA TGTGCCAGCAGCCGAGTTAGGGGGCTGGGTCCCGACTCCTACGAGCAGTACTTC. This encodes CASSRVRGLGPDSYEQYF.